This T cell receptor beta chain was recorded in a study of response to subunit inactivated influenza vaccine. CDR3 length: 13 residues. Germline CDR1 reads KGHDR; CDR2 reads SFDVKD. Trimming stripped 5 bases from V and 2 bases from J, with 6 bases between. TCRdb analysed the RT-PCR reads with MiXCR anew, one entry per CDR3 protein. The top ten hold more than 9.5% of the sample, which has about 570,000 distinct CDR3 sequences, approximately 10% seen once. In its sample, this clonotype was seen once. The same data also contributed to another study, on T cells expressing NK-cell markers. That publication notes: As the method of synthesis, 5'RACE template switching with UMIs yielded TCR beta cDNA. As a fraction of CD8+ T cells, dominant NKG2C+ clonotypes reached about 1.0-8% in six donors.

Source: PBMCs from blood, taken on the day of vaccination. The source is a man aged 50 or older who received an inactivated influenza vaccine. The chain employs TRBV24-1 and TRBJ2-4; D remains ambiguous. In DNA form, the CDR3 reads TGTGCCACCAGTGCTGGGACCAAAAACATTCAGTACTTC. It encodes CATSAGTKNIQYF.